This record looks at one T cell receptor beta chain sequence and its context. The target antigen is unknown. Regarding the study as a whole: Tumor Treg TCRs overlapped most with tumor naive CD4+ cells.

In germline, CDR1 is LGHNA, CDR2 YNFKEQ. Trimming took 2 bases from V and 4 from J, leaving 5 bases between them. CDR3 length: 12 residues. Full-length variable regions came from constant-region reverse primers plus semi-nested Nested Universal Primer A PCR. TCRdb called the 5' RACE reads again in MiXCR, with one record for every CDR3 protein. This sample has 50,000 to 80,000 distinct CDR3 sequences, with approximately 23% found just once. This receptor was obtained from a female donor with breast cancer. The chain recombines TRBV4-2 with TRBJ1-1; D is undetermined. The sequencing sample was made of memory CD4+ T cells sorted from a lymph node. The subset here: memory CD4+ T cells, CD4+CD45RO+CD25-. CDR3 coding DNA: TGTGCCAGCAGCCAATCTGGCACTGAAGCTTTCTTT. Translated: CASSQSGTEAFF.